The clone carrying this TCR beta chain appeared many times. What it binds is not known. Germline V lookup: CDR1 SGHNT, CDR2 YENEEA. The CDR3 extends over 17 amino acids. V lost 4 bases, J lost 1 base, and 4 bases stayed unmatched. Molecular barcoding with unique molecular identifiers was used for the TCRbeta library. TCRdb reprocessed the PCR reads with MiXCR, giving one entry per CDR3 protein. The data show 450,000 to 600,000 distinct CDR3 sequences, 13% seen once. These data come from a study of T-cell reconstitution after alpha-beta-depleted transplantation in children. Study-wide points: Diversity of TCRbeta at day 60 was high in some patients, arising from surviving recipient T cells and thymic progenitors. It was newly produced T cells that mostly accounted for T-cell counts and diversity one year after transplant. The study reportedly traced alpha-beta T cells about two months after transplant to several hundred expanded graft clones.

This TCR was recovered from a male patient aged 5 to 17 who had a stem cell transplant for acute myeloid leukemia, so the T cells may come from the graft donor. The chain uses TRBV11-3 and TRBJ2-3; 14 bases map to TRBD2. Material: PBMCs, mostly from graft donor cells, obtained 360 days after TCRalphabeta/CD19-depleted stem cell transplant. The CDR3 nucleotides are TGTGCCAGCAGCTCCCCGGGACTAGCGGGAGGCACAGATACGCAGTATTTT. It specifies CASSSPGLAGGTDTQYF.